This entry lists 25 T cell receptor beta chains sequenced from one sample in a study of blood T cell repertoires in COVID-19 (TCRdb year 2020). Library generation was performed with the immunoSEQ multiplex PCR assay. This immuneACCESS table, as held by TCRdb, lists in-frame sequences with V and J called but not all clones. Of the missing ones, under half trace to an unresolved V gene in checked studies; the others have no known cause. Here the sample has over 200,000 clones; around four fifths occur a single time. Clones ranked in the top ten supply roughly 2.6% of the sample. Sequenced material: peripheral blood. The source of these receptors is a middle-aged woman with active or convalescent COVID-19.

Of note for this clone: One end of the junction is discordant with germline, which a read error may explain. V usage is TRBV7-7 and J usage is TRBJ2-5, with D maybe TRBD1 (5 bases). Germline V gene lookup returns CDR1 SSHAT and CDR2 FNYEAQ (reference sequence). The CDR3 totals 16 residues. Here the CDR3 reads CASSLGHGHLQETQYF. CDR3 nucleotide sequence: TGTGCTAGCAGCTTAGGCCATGGACACCTCCAAGAGACCCAGTACTTC. The whole variable domain, filled in from reference TRBV7-7 and TRBJ2-5, reads GAGVSQSPRYKVTKRGQDVTLRCDPISSHATLYWYQQALGQGPEFLTYFNYEAQPDKSGLPSDRFSAERPEGSISTLTIQRTEQRDSAMYRCASSLGHGHLQETQYFGPGTRLLVL.

The rearrangement links TRBV30 to TRBJ1-3; TRBD1 matches 7 bases. Germline V gene lookup returns CDR1 GTSNPN and CDR2 SVGIG (reference sequence). The CDR3 is made up of 15 amino acids. V gave up 4 bases and J gave up 12 bases; unmatched junction bases: 18. CDR3 in DNA: TGTGCCTGGATCCCCCCCGACAGGGCCCCGGGCGACATATATTTT. This codes for CAWIPPDRAPGDIYF. Variable domain in full (rest from reference TRBV30 and TRBJ1-3): SQTIHQWPATLVQPVGSPLSLECTVEGTSNPNLYWYRQAAGRGLQLLFYSVGIGQISSEVPQNLSASRPQDRQFILSSKKLLLSDSGFYLCAWIPPDRAPGDIYFGEGSWLTVV.

The chain employs TRBV6-5 and TRBJ1-1; D is ambiguous. CDR3 length equals 14 residues. CDR1 is MNHEY, CDR2 SVGAGI, per germline. Trimming stripped 5 bases from V and 3 bases from J, with 13 bases between. DNA of the CDR3: TGTGCCAGCAGTACTGGAGGGAGGGACACTGAAGCTTTCTTT. Translated, it gives CASSTGGRDTEAFF.

This chain joins TRBV6-5 and TRBJ2-1; the match to TRBD2 covers 8 bases. In germline, CDR1 is MNHEY, CDR2 SVGAGI. V lost 8 bases and J lost 5; bases outside the gene matches: 5. There are 13 residues in the CDR3. Here the CDR3 reads CASSTSEHNEQFF. The DNA of the CDR3 is TGTGCCAGCTCGACTAGCGAGCACAATGAGCAGTTCTTC.

The genes are TRBV30 and TRBJ1-6; TRBD1 aligns across 8 bases. The CDR3 sequence is 13 residues long. The J segment lost 6 bases and the V segment lost 5 bases, leaving 3 bases of the junction unmatched. The germline CDR1 and CDR2 sequences are GTSNPN and SVGIG (reference sequence). In nucleotides, the CDR3 is TGTGCCTGGGAAGGACAGGGTAATTCACCCCTCCACTTT. Protein sequence: CAWEGQGNSPLHF.

This chain links TRBV11-3 with TRBJ2-3; 11 bases map to TRBD2. CDR3 length equals 14 residues. The germline V gene encodes CDR1 SGHNT and CDR2 YENEEA. V lost 0 bases and J lost 10; bases outside the gene matches: 3. This CDR3 reads CASSLELAGEAQYF. DNA of the CDR3: TGTGCCAGCAGCTTAGAACTAGCGGGAGAGGCGCAGTATTTT.

The chain employs TRBV28 and TRBJ1-4; weak D call: TRBD1 (6 bases). V was trimmed by 2 bases and J by 5 bases, leaving 9 bases between them. The CDR3 consists of 14 residues. Germline V lookup: CDR1 MDHEN, CDR2 SYDVKM. The CDR3 is CASSLVTGNEKLFF. The CDR3, as DNA: TGTGCCAGCAGTTTAGTCACAGGGAATGAAAAACTGTTTTTT.

The chain couples TRBV29-1 to TRBJ1-5; D is unresolved. Germline values: CDR1 SQVTM, CDR2 ANQGSEA. The CDR3 has 12 amino acids. Deletions cut 6 bases from V and 4 bases from J, with 10 bases between. The CDR3 is CSVRTGNQPQHF. For the CDR3, the DNA is TGCAGCGTCCGGACGGGGAATCAGCCCCAGCATTTT.

V is TRBV5-5 and J is TRBJ1-1; 8 bases map to TRBD1. The length of the CDR3 is 15 residues. V trimming: 5 bases; J trimming: 5 bases; junction bases outside the gene matches: 11. Germline V gene data show CDR1 as SGHKS and CDR2 as YYEKEE (reference sequence). CDR3 bases: TGTGCCAGCAGGGGGGCACAGGGGGTATTGACTGAAGCTTTCTTT. Protein sequence: CASRGAQGVLTEAFF.

The genes are TRBV24-1 and TRBJ1-2, with TRBD1 matching over 7 bases. CDR3 length equals 16 residues. Germline assignment: CDR1 KGHDR and CDR2 SFDVKD. V dropped 3 bases and J dropped 1; count of bases not matched to a gene: 7. CDR3 sequence reads: CATSDPRTGDNYGYTF. As DNA, the CDR3 is TGTGCCACCAGTGATCCTCGGACAGGCGATAACTATGGCTACACCTTC.

The table lists this clone with a few counts. The chain employs TRBV4-3 and TRBJ2-7, with 7 bases lining up with TRBD1. Germline V gene sequence: CDR1 LGHNA, CDR2 YSLEER. V lost 4 bases and J lost 2; bases outside the gene matches: 8. There are 15 residues in the CDR3. For the CDR3, the DNA is TGCGCCAGCAGCCGAGAGGGACAGCCTCCCTACGAGCAGTACTTC. Protein sequence: CASSREGQPPYEQYF.

The rearrangement uses TRBV30 and TRBJ2-5; D possibly corresponds to TRBD2 (5 bases). V gave up 5 bases and J gave up 5 bases, with 9 bases separating them. The CDR3 covers 11 residues. The germline V gene has CDR1 GTSNPN and CDR2 SVGIG (reference sequence). Here the CDR3 reads CAWGERETQYF. The DNA for the CDR3 is TGTGCCTGGGGGGAGCGGGAGACCCAGTACTTC.

The rearrangement uses TRBV3-1 (or the pseudogene TRBV3-2) and TRBJ2-7; D is undetermined. The V end lost 1 base, the J end lost 6 bases, and 7 bases lay between the germline ends. The CDR3 has 12 amino acids. CDR1 is LGHDT and CDR2 is YNNKEL in the germline V gene (reference sequence). The CDR3: CASSQVTGEQYF. Here the CDR3 DNA reads TGTGCCAGCAGCCAAGTAACCGGCGAGCAGTACTTC.

The chain employs TRBV6-6 and TRBJ1-2; 7 nucleotides align to TRBD1. The V gene's germline CDR1 is MNHNY and CDR2 SVGAGI (reference sequence). The CDR3 totals 15 residues. J lost 6 bases, V lost 5 bases, and 12 bases had no gene match. CDR3 in DNA: TGTGCCAGCAGTCCCACAGGGGACAGAGGCAATGGCTACACCTTC. Protein sequence: CASSPTGDRGNGYTF.

This clone was picked up one time. The chain is built from TRBV12-3 or TRBV12-4 and TRBJ1-1; possibly TRBD1 for D (5 bases). With 2 bases removed from V and 11 bases from J, the gap between germline ends came to 9 bases. This CDR3 contains 11 residues. CDR3 bases: TGTGCCAGCAGTTTAAAAGGGGTGGCTTTCTTT. This encodes CASSLKGVAFF.

The chain combines TRBV14 with TRBJ1-1; D not certain. The CDR3 runs 15 residues. V was shortened by 0 bases and J by 1 base, with 9 bases between the two germline ends. Germline CDR1 SGHDN, CDR2 FVKESK. For the CDR3, the DNA is TGTGCCAGCAGCCAAGACCCGGGGAAGAACACTGAAGCTTTCTTT. It specifies CASSQDPGKNTEAFF.

This chain uses TRBV21-1 with TRBJ2-2; the table's TRBD2 call for D was not verified on the DNA. TRBV21-1 is a recognized pseudogene. This CDR3 region has 22 residues. The CDR3 protein is CASSKSVTGGRDLGSGTGELFF. CDR3 DNA sequence: TGTGCCAGCAGCAAGAGTGTTACGGGAGGGAGGGACTTAGGCTCCGGCACCGGGGAGCTGTTTTTT.

This clone was observed a single time. The V gene is TRBV10-3, the J gene TRBJ2-7; 11 positions agree with TRBD2. Trimming took 6 bases from V and 2 from J; bases not matched to a gene: 3. The CDR3 has 14 residues. The germline V gene has CDR1 ENHRY and CDR2 SYGVKD. CDR3 region: CAIRIAGGAYEQYF. DNA of the CDR3: TGTGCCATCAGGATAGCGGGAGGGGCCTACGAGCAGTACTTC.

The chain carries TRBV7-8 and TRBJ2-1; the match to TRBD2 covers 10 bases. J gave up 10 bases and V 5 bases, and 2 bases lay outside the gene matches. This CDR3 has 12 amino acids. CDR1 SGHVS and CDR2 FQNEAQ come from the germline V gene. The CDR3 DNA reads TGTGCCAGCAGCCTGACTAGCGGGGAGCAGTTCTTC. Residues: CASSLTSGEQFF.

The V gene is TRBV5-1, the J gene TRBJ2-7; perhaps TRBD1 as D (7 bases). Trimming removed 7 bases at V and 6 bases at J, with 23 bases between. The V gene's germline CDR1 is SGHRS and CDR2 YFSETQ. This CDR3 spans 15 amino acids. CDR3 DNA sequence: TGCGCCAGCGCGGAGGGGGCAGGATCCTTGTTCGAGCAGTACTTC. It is translated as CASAEGAGSLFEQYF.

This clone was counted only a few times. The rearrangement uses TRBV2 and TRBJ2-1, with 11 bases aligning to TRBD1. The CDR3 is made up of 15 amino acids. Germline V CDR1 and CDR2: SNHLY, FYNNEI. V lost 4 bases to trimming and J lost 8 bases; unmatched junction nucleotides: 7. The DNA of the CDR3 is TGTGCCAGCAGTGGAATCGGGACAGGGGGTGATGAGCAGTTCTTC. This encodes CASSGIGTGGDEQFF.

The CDR3, as DNA: TGTGCCAGTAGTATAAGTTTCGGGAGTCAGCCCCAGCATTTT. Its translation: CASSISFGSQPQHF. The chain has TRBV19 and TRBJ1-5; no clear D gene. This CDR3 is 14 amino acids long. Trimming stripped 2 bases from V and 6 bases from J, with 11 bases between. Per germline, CDR1 LNHDA and CDR2 SQIVND (reference sequence).

The chain employs TRBV24-1 and TRBJ1-2, with TRBD1 matching over 8 bases. This CDR3 contains 15 residues. Germline V CDR1 and CDR2: KGHDR, SFDVKD. With 2 bases clipped from V and 3 bases from J, the junction kept 4 bases outside the gene matches. The CDR3 region has the DNA TGTGCCACCAGTGATTACAGGGGGGCTGACTATGGCTACACCTTC. Translation gives CATSDYRGADYGYTF.

The chain links TRBV2 to TRBJ2-3, with TRBD2 identical over 11 bases. The ends lost 5 bases at V and 1 base at J; junction bases unmatched: 11. The germline gives CDR1 SNHLY, CDR2 FYNNEI. The CDR3 has 18 residues. CDR3 nucleotide sequence: TGTGCCAGCAGTCTAAGTGGGATACTAGCGGGGGGCACAGATACGCAGTATTTT. Its translation: CASSLSGILAGGTDTQYF.

In its sample, this clone was seen a few times. The chain uses TRBV1 and TRBJ2-1; TRBD2, the D gene given by the table, was not confirmed from the DNA. TRBV1 is a documented pseudogene. CDR3 size: 16 residues. The CDR3 protein is CTSSQDCTSGNNEQFF. CDR3 sequence (DNA): TGCACCAGCAGCCAAGATTGTACTAGCGGGAACAATGAGCAGTTCTTC.